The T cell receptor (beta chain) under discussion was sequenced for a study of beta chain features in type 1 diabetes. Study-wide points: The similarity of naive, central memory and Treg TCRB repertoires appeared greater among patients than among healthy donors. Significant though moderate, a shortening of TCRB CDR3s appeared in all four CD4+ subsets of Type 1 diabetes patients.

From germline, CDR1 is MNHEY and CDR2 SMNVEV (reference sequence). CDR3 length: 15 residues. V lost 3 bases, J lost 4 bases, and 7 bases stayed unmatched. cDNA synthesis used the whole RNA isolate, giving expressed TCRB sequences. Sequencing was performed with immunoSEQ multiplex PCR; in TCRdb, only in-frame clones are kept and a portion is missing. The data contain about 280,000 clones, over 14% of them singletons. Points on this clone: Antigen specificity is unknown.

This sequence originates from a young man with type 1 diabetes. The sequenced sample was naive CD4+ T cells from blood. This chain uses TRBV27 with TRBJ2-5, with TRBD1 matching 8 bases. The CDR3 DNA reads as TGTGCCAGCAGTTTGGACAGGGCCGGCAGAGAGACCCAGTACTTC. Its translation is CASSLDRAGRETQYF.